The next 27 T cell receptor beta chains were all read from a single sample in a study of blood T cell repertoires in COVID-19 (dated by TCRdb to the early 2020s). The method behind the library was the immunoSEQ multiplex PCR assay. Imported from immuneACCESS, the table was reduced by TCRdb to in-frame sequences with V and J called. These copies leave out some clones; in studies compared against another copy, an unresolved V gene accounts for under half, and the cause of the remainder is not known. The sample has approximately 42,000 clones on record, 73% of them singletons. The ten largest account for approximately 61% of the sample. The specimen sequenced was peripheral blood. The origin of the receptors is a man older than 75 with acute or convalescent COVID-19.

The chain has TRBV20-1 and TRBJ2-7, with a tentative D call TRBD2 (5 bases). Germline lookup yields CDR1 DFQATT and CDR2 SNEGSKA (reference sequence). The CDR3 consists of 11 residues. Trimming took off 6 bases at V and 7 bases at J, with 13 bases between the two ends. For the CDR3, the DNA is TGCAGTGCGGAAGGACTCGGGGAGCAGTACTTC. Translated, it gives CSAEGLGEQYF.

This clone has more than one count but fewer than ten. A much larger clone differs by one base, so this may be a read error. The chain uses TRBV7-2 and TRBJ2-7, with 7 bases aligning to TRBD2. The junction had 12 bases not matched to a gene; V was cut back by 6 bases and J by 4 bases. Germline V gives CDR1 SGHTA, CDR2 FQGNSA. The CDR3 spans 15 residues. The CDR3 nucleotides read TGTGCCAGCAGGGGGGGGGAGGGGCGGTATTACGAGCAGTACTTC. Encoded protein: CASRGGEGRYYEQYF.

This clone appeared a few times. V gene TRBV20-1 combines with J gene TRBJ2-1, with D unresolved. CDR1 and CDR2 (germline): DFQATT, SNEGSKA (reference sequence). CDR3 length: 11 residues. V was cut by 1 base and J by 9 bases, with 7 bases left in between. The DNA of the CDR3 is TGCAGTGCTAGAGTGGCGGCTGAGCAGTTCTTC. Protein: CSARVAAEQFF.

The chain has TRBV6-1 and TRBJ2-3, with D unclear. CDR3 size: 14 residues. With 2 bases removed from V and 1 base from J, the gap between germline ends came to 7 bases. CDR1 MNHNS and CDR2 SASEGT come from the germline V gene. Here the CDR3 reads CASSESRGTDTQYF. The CDR3 DNA follows: TGTGCCAGCAGTGAATCTCGGGGCACAGATACGCAGTATTTT.

V and J are TRBV6-5 and TRBJ2-7; no clear D gene. The length of the CDR3 is 13 residues. Germline V gene sequence: CDR1 MNHEY, CDR2 SVGAGI. The V end lost 0 bases, the J end lost 1 base, and 4 bases lay between the germline ends. CDR3 DNA sequence: TGTGCCAGCAGTTACTCCTTATCCTACGAGCAGTACTTC. Translated, it gives CASSYSLSYEQYF.

The chain uses TRBV6-6 and TRBJ2-2; no definite D call. With 2 bases removed from V and 5 bases from J, the gap between germline ends came to 15 bases. CDR3 length: 16 residues. CDR1 and CDR2 from the germline V gene are MNHNY and SVGAGI (reference sequence). This CDR3 reads CASSYGGQRRTGELFF. Here the CDR3 DNA reads TGTGCCAGCAGTTACGGTGGGCAAAGAAGGACCGGGGAGCTGTTTTTT.

The chain recombines TRBV5-1 with TRBJ2-2; 11 positions agree with TRBD2. The CDR3 is 16 residues long. Germline V gene lookup returns CDR1 SGHRS and CDR2 YFSETQ. J was trimmed by 4 bases and V by 2 bases; bases with no gene match: 4. For the CDR3, the DNA is TGCGCCAGCAGCTTACTAGCGGGAGTTTCCACCGGGGAGCTGTTTTTT. It specifies CASSLLAGVSTGELFF.

The V call is TRBV27, the J call TRBJ1-1; D is unclear. This CDR3 has 14 amino acids. V was shortened by 5 bases and J by 1 base, with 11 bases between the two germline ends. Looked up from germline, CDR1 is MNHEY and CDR2 is SMNVEV (reference sequence). CDR3: CASSPQEANTEAFF. The CDR3 nucleotides read TGTGCCAGCAGTCCCCAGGAGGCGAACACTGAAGCTTTCTTT.

As DNA, the CDR3 is TGTGCCAGCAGGGAGGGAGCGGGGGTCTCCTACGAGCAGTACTTC. Its translation: CASREGAGVSYEQYF. The chain employs TRBV28 and TRBJ2-7, with 8 bases lining up with TRBD2. The CDR3 loop spans 15 amino acids. The V gene end was trimmed by 6 bases and the J gene end by 0 bases; junction bases not matched to a gene: 7. Germline-derived CDR1 and CDR2 are MDHEN and SYDVKM. Based on the CDR3 plus reference TRBV28 and TRBJ2-7, the full variable domain is DVKVTQSSRYLVKRTGEKVFLECVQDMDHENMFWYRQDPGLGLRLIYFSYDVKMKEKGDIPEGYSVSREKKERFSLILESASTNQTSMYLCASREGAGVSYEQYFGPGTRLTVT.

V usage is TRBV6-5 and J usage is TRBJ1-3; a possible D gene is TRBD1 (6 bases). The CDR3 is 15 residues long. CDR1 is MNHEY, CDR2 SVGAGI, per germline. With 0 bases removed from V and 6 bases from J, the gap between germline ends came to 12 bases. Written as DNA, the CDR3 is TGTGCCAGCAGTTACTCAGCGGGACATTTAAACACCATATATTTT. Encoded protein: CASSYSAGHLNTIYF.

The genes are TRBV28 and TRBJ2-5, with TRBD2 as a possible D gene (6 bases). V gave up 5 bases and J gave up 3 bases, with 16 bases separating them. CDR3 length equals 15 residues. From germline, CDR1 is MDHEN and CDR2 SYDVKM. CDR3: CASSIWKQREETQYF. CDR3 DNA sequence: TGTGCCAGCAGTATCTGGAAACAGCGGGAAGAGACCCAGTACTTC.

The chain combines TRBV27 with TRBJ2-7; weak D call: TRBD2 (5 bases). Trimming stripped 5 bases from V and 0 bases from J, with 17 bases between. Per germline, CDR1 MNHEY and CDR2 SMNVEV (reference sequence). The CDR3 sequence is 16 residues long. The CDR3 sequence is CASSALFRTVSYEQYF. The DNA for the CDR3 is TGTGCCAGCAGTGCACTATTCCGGACTGTCTCCTACGAGCAGTACTTC.

The V and J genes are TRBV11-2 and TRBJ1-2; 9 bases align to TRBD1. The V gene end was trimmed by 5 bases and the J gene end by 2 bases; junction bases not matched to a gene: 3. This CDR3 contains 14 residues. Germline loops: CDR1 SGHAT, CDR2 FQNNGV. CDR3 residues: CASSPGTGNYGYTF. CDR3 in DNA: TGTGCCAGCAGCCCCGGGACAGGGAACTATGGCTACACCTTC. Looking up the rest from reference TRBV11-2 and TRBJ1-2 gives the full variable domain: EAGVAQSPRYKIIEKRQSVAFWCNPISGHATLYWYQQILGQGPKLLIQFQNNGVVDDSQLPKDRFSAERLKGVDSTLKIQPAKLEDSAVYLCASSPGTGNYGYTFGSGTRLTVV.

The rearrangement joins TRBV19 to TRBJ1-1; the match to TRBD1 covers 7 bases. The CDR3 loop spans 15 amino acids. V shed 4 bases, J shed 0 bases, and the junction held 5 bases outside the gene matches. Germline-derived CDR1 and CDR2 are LNHDA and SQIVND (reference sequence). CDR3 sequence reads: CASSTTTGMNTEAFF. The CDR3 bases are TGTGCCAGTAGTACTACGACAGGGATGAACACTGAAGCTTTCTTT.

The V gene is TRBV28, the J gene TRBJ1-2, with D hard to call. Trimming removed 5 bases at V and 7 bases at J, with 11 bases between. This CDR3 spans 12 amino acids. In germline, CDR1 is MDHEN, CDR2 SYDVKM. The CDR3 DNA reads as TGTGCCAGCAGTGCCAGTCGCAGTGGCTACACCTTC. Its translation: CASSASRSGYTF.

The V gene is TRBV7-2, the J gene TRBJ2-7; TRBD2 aligns across 11 bases. Trimming at V came to 1 base and at J to 4 bases, leaving 6 bases not matched to a gene. The CDR3 contains 16 residues. Per the germline V gene, CDR1 is SGHTA and CDR2 is FQGNSA. The CDR3 bases are TGTGCCAGCAGCTTAGGGTCCGGGACTAGCGGATACGAGCAGTACTTC. It translates to CASSLGSGTSGYEQYF.

The chain is built from TRBV5-3 and TRBJ1-2; D is unresolved. TRBV5-3 is labeled an ORF, and its function is uncertain. The CDR3 covers 15 residues. The ends were cut back, 8 bases at V and 4 bases at J, with 21 bases in the middle. The CDR3 sequence is CARISRVGCGYGYTF. The CDR3 coding sequence is TGTGCCAGGATTTCCCGGGTCGGGTGTGGCTATGGCTACACCTTC.

This chain joins TRBV3-1 (or the pseudogene TRBV3-2) and TRBJ1-1; a weak D match, TRBD1 (5 bases). Between the trimmed V and J ends, which lost 2 bases and 2 bases, there was a span of 9 bases. From germline, CDR1 is LGHDT and CDR2 YNNKEL (reference sequence). This CDR3 is 14 amino acids long. The CDR3 loop is CASSQPDSNTEAFF. Here the CDR3 DNA reads TGTGCCAGCAGCCAACCCGACAGTAACACTGAAGCTTTCTTT.

V gene TRBV5-1 combines with J gene TRBJ2-7; 7 positions agree with TRBD1. Germline CDR1 is SGHRS and CDR2 is YFSETQ. CDR3 size: 15 residues. Trimming took 3 bases from V and 3 from J; bases not matched to a gene: 9. CDR3 amino acids: CASSSAGTDYYEQYF. The CDR3 nucleotides are TGCGCCAGCAGCTCGGCCGGGACAGATTACTACGAGCAGTACTTC.

The V gene is TRBV2, the J gene TRBJ1-6; D unresolved. Germline V gives CDR1 SNHLY, CDR2 FYNNEI. V was pared by 3 bases and J by 2 bases, with 8 bases between. This CDR3 contains 15 residues. CDR3 residues: CASSERVPYNSPLHF. The CDR3 region has the DNA TGTGCCAGCAGTGAGAGGGTTCCCTATAATTCACCCCTCCACTTT.

This clone has only one observation. The chain combines TRBV28 with TRBJ1-1; D is unclear. The V and J ends lost 8 bases and 1 base respectively, with 8 bases between them. Per the germline V gene, CDR1 is MDHEN and CDR2 is SYDVKM. This CDR3 spans 12 amino acids. The CDR3 DNA follows: TGTGCCAGCTCTTGGGCGAACACTGAAGCTTTCTTT. It codes for CASSWANTEAFF.

This sequence joins TRBV18 and TRBJ1-2, with TRBD1 matching 8 bases. The CDR3 runs 16 residues. CDR1 KGHSH and CDR2 LQKENI come from the germline V gene. V was clipped by 9 bases and J by 6 bases; unmatched bases: 18. The CDR3 protein is CASLSGTGGRSHGYTF. CDR3 bases: TGTGCCAGTTTGTCCGGGACAGGCGGCCGAAGTCATGGCTACACCTTC.

The CDR3 spells CASSPGGPSTQLFF. Here the CDR3 DNA reads TGTGCCAGCAGCCCCGGGGGACCCTCTACTCAACTGTTTTTT. The chain is built from TRBV7-9 and TRBJ1-4; possible D gene TRBD1, 5 bases. The CDR3 loop spans 14 amino acids. V was trimmed by 5 bases and J by 12 bases, leaving 19 bases between them. CDR1 is SEHNR and CDR2 is FQNEAQ in the germline V gene (reference sequence). The whole variable domain, remainder taken from reference TRBV7-9 and TRBJ1-4, is DTGVSQNPRHKITKRGQNVTFRCDPISEHNRLYWYRQTLGQGPEFLTYFQNEAQLEKSRLLSDRFSAERPKGSFSTLEIQRTEQGDSAMYLCASSPGGPSTQLFFGSGTQLSVL.

The chain carries TRBV7-6 and TRBJ2-2, with a possible D match to TRBD1 (6 bases). V was cut by 2 bases and J by 1 base, with 8 bases left in between. The CDR3 totals 15 residues. Germline loops: CDR1 SGHVS, CDR2 FNYEAQ. CDR3 coding DNA: TGTGCCAGCAGCTTAAGCAGGGGGAACACCGGGGAGCTGTTTTTT. Translated, it gives CASSLSRGNTGELFF. Together with reference TRBV7-6 and TRBJ2-2, the CDR3 gives the full variable domain: GAGVSQSPRYKVTKRGQDVALRCDPISGHVSLYWYRQALGQGPEFLTYFNYEAQQDKSGLPNDRFSAERPEGSISTLTIQRTEQRDSAMYRCASSLSRGNTGELFFGEGSRLTVL.

V gene TRBV28 combines with J gene TRBJ1-5; D uncertain. Trimming pared 7 bases from V and 2 bases from J, leaving 21 bases between. The CDR3 is 17 amino acids. Germline assignment: CDR1 MDHEN and CDR2 SYDVKM. The CDR3 spells CASTTKRTTTRNQPQHF. The CDR3 DNA reads TGTGCCAGCACCACTAAGCGGACGACTACTCGCAATCAGCCCCAGCATTTT.

This chain uses TRBV19 with TRBJ2-2, with TRBD2 matching 7 bases. Unmatched junction bases numbered 6, after V lost 6 bases and J lost 5 bases. Germline CDR1 and CDR2: LNHDA and SQIVND (reference sequence). The CDR3 loop spans 14 amino acids. The CDR3 spells CASRSAGRTGELFF. The CDR3 DNA reads as TGTGCCAGTAGGTCAGCGGGAAGGACCGGGGAGCTGTTTTTT.

This rearrangement joins TRBV3-1 (or the pseudogene TRBV3-2) to TRBJ2-5, with TRBD2 identical over 9 bases. The CDR3 has 14 residues. Germline loops: CDR1 LGHDT, CDR2 YNNKEL (reference sequence). The V and J ends lost 4 bases and 4 bases, in that order; junction bases with no gene match: 4. CDR3 in DNA: TGTGCCAGCAGCCGGAATAGCGGGAGAGAGACCCAGTACTTC. Protein product: CASSRNSGRETQYF.